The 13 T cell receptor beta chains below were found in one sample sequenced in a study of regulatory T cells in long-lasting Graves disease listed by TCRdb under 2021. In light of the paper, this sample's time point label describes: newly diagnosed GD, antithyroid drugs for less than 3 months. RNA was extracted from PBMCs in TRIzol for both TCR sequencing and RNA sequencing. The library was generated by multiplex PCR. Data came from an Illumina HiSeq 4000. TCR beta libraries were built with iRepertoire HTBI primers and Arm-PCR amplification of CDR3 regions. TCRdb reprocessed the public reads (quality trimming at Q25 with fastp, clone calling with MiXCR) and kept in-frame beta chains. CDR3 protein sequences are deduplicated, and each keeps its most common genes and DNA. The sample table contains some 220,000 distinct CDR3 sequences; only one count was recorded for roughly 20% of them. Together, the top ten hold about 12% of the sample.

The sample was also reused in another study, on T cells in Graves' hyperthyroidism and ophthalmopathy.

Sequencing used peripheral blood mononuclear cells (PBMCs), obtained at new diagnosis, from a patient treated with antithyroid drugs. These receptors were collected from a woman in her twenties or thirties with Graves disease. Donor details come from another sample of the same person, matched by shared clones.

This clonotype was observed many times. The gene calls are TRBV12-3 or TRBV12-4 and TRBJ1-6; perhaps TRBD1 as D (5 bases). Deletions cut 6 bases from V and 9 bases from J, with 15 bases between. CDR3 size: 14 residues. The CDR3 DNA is TGTGCCAGCAGCCTAGGGGCCCGGACTTCACCCCTCCACTTT. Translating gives CASSLGARTSPLHF.

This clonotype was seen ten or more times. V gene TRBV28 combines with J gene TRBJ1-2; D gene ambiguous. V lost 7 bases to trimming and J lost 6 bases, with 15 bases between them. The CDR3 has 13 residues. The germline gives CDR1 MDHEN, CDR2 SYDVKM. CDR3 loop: CASTSGSAHGYTF. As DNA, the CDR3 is TGTGCCAGCACTTCGGGCTCCGCTCATGGCTACACCTTC.

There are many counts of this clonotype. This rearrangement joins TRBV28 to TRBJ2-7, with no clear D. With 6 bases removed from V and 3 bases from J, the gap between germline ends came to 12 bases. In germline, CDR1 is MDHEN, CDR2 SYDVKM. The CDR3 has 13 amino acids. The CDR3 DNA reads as TGTGCCAGCAGCATGAGAAATAGCTACGAGCAGTACTTC. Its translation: CASSMRNSYEQYF. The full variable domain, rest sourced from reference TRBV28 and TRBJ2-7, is DVKVTQSSRYLVKRTGEKVFLECVQDMDHENMFWYRQDPGLGLRLIYFSYDVKMKEKGDIPEGYSVSREKKERFSLILESASTNQTSMYLCASSMRNSYEQYFGPGTRLTVT.

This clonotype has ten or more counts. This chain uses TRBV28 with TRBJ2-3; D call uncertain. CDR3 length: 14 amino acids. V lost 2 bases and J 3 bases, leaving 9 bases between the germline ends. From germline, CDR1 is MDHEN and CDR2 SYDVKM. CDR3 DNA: TGTGCCAGCAGTTTACCAATGGGAACAGATACGCAGTATTTT. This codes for CASSLPMGTDTQYF.

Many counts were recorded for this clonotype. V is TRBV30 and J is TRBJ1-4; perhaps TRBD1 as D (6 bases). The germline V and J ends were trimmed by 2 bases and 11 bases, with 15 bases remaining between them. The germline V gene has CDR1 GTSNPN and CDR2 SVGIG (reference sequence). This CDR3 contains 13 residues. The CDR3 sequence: CAWSNQGLRKLFF. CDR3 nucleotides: TGTGCCTGGAGTAACCAGGGGTTGAGGAAACTGTTTTTT.

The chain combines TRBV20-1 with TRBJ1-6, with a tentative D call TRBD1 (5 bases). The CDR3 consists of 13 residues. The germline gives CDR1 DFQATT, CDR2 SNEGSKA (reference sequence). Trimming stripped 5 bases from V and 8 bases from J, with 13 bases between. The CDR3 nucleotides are TGCAGTGCTCCGGGGAGGGGTCATTCACCCCTCCACTTT. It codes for CSAPGRGHSPLHF.

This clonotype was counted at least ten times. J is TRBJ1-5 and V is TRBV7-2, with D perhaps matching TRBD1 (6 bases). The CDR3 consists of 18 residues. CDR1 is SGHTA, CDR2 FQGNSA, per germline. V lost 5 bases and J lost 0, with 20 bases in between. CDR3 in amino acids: CASSVGSGVGYSNQPQHF. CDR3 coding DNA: TGTGCCAGCAGCGTAGGATCAGGGGTTGGGTATAGCAATCAGCCCCAGCATTTT.

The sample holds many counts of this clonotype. CDR3 nucleotide sequence: TGTGCCAGCACCTCCCAGCTGAGCTCCTACAATGAGCAGTTCTTC. Its protein product is CASTSQLSSYNEQFF. The chain links TRBV11-3 to TRBJ2-1; D ambiguous. The CDR3 extends over 15 amino acids. V was trimmed by 7 bases and J by 0 bases, leaving 13 bases between them. Germline V gene data show CDR1 as SGHNT and CDR2 as YENEEA.

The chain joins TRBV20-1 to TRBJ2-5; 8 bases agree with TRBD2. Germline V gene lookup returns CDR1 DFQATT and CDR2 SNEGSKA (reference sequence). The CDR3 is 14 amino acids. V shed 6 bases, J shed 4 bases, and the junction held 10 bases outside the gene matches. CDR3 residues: CSAPPGLGVETQYF. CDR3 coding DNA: TGCAGTGCCCCGCCGGGACTAGGGGTAGAGACCCAGTACTTC.

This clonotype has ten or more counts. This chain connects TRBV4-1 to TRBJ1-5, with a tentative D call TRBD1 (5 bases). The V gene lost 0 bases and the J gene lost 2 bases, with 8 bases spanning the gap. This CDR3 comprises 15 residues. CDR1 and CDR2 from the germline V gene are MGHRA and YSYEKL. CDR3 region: CASSQDDSRNQPQHF. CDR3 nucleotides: TGCGCCAGCAGCCAAGATGACAGCCGCAATCAGCCCCAGCATTTT.

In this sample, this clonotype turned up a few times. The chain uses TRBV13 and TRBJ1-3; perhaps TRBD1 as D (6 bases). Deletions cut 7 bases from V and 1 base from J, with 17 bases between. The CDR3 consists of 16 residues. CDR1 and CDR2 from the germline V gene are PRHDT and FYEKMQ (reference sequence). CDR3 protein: CASKGGGRDSGNTIYF. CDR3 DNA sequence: TGTGCCAGCAAGGGGGGGGGAAGAGATTCTGGAAACACCATATATTTT.

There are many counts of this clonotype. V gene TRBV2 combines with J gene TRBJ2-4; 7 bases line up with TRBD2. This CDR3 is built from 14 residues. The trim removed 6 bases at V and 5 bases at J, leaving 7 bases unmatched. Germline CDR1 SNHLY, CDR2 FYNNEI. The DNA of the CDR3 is TGTGCCAGCAGGGGAGGGCGGGGAGAAAACATTCAGTACTTC. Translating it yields CASRGGRGENIQYF.

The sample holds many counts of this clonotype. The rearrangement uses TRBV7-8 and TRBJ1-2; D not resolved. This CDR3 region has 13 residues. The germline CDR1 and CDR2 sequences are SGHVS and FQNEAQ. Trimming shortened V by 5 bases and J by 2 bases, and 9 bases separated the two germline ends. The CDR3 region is CASSLAKNYGYTF. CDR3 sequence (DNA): TGTGCCAGCAGCCTCGCAAAGAACTATGGCTACACCTTC.